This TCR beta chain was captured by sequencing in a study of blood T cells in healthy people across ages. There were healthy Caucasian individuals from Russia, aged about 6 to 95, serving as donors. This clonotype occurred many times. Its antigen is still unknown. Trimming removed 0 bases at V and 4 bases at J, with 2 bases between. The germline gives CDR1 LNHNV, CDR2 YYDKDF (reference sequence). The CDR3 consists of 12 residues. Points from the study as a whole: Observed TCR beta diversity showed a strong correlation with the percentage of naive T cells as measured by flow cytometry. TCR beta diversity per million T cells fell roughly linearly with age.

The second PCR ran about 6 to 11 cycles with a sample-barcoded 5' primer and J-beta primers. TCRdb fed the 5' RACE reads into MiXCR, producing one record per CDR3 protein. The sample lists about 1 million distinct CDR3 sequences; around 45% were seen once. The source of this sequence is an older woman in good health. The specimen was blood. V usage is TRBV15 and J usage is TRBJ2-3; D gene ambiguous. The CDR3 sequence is CATSRDPDTQYF. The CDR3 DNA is TGTGCCACCAGCAGAGATCCAGATACGCAGTATTTT. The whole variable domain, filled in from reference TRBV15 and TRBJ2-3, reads DAMVIQNPRYQVTQFGKPVTLSCSQTLNHNVMYWYQQKSSQAPKLLFHYYDKDFNNEADTPDNFQSRRPNTSFCFLDIRSPGLGDTAMYLCATSRDPDTQYFGPGTRLTVL.